The rows below give T cell receptor beta chains drawn from one sample of a study of cytomegalovirus exposure and HLA in healthy donors. Generated by immunoSEQ multiplex PCR, the TCRdb table keeps only in-frame clones and is missing some. This table holds fewer than 120,000 clones, over 85% found once. Material: PBMCs. Receptors were obtained from a woman in her late teens or twenties in good health and CMV-seronegative. The CDR3 runs from the conserved cysteine through the conserved F or W. The D gene is left open where the match is weak. Size values are once, few and many counts, or a class for expanded clones, and some rows have none.

D: TRBD2
V: TRBV27
J: TRBJ2-5
size: NA
CDR3: CATYAREGEGTQYF
DNA: TGTGCCACCTACGCCAGGGAGGGCGAAGGGACCCAGTACTTC

D: TRBD1
V: TRBV6-1
J: TRBJ1-1
size: NA
CDR3: CASSPRTGLNTEAFF
DNA: TGTGCCAGCAGTCCGCGGACAGGGTTGAACACTGAAGCTTTCTTT

D: TRBD1
V: TRBV7-2
J: TRBJ2-7
size: NA
CDR3: CASSLAGTGTYEQYF
DNA: TGTGCCAGCAGCTTAGCGGGGACAGGGACCTACGAGCAGTACTTC

D: NA
V: TRBV6-5
J: TRBJ2-3
size: NA
CDR3: CASSRRGQLTDTQYF
DNA: TGTGCCAGCAGCCGTCGCGGACAGCTCACAGATACGCAGTATTTT

D: TRBD1
V: TRBV19
J: TRBJ2-7
size: NA
CDR3: CASSTGTGGSYEQYF
DNA: TGTGCCAGTAGTACCGGGACAGGGGGCTCGTACGAGCAGTACTTC

D: TRBD1
V: TRBV5-6
J: TRBJ2-7
size: NA
CDR3: CASSRRTGGDYEQYF
DNA: TGTGCCAGCAGCCGGCGGACAGGGGGAGACTACGAGCAGTACTTC

D: TRBD1
V: TRBV15
J: TRBJ2-7
size: NA
CDR3: CATSRRDRLDEQYF
DNA: TGTGCCACCAGCAGAAGGGACAGGTTAGACGAGCAGTACTTC

D: NA
V: TRBV29-1
J: TRBJ1-2
size: few
CDR3: CSVLYYGYTF
DNA: TGCAGCGTTCTTTACTATGGCTACACCTTC

D: TRBD2
V: TRBV2
J: TRBJ2-5
size: once
CDR3: CASRTRGGGPVSETQYF
DNA: TGTGCCAGCAGAACCCGCGGGGGGGGCCCGGTTTCGGAGACCCAGTACTTC

D: TRBD1
V: TRBV6-1
J: TRBJ1-1
size: once
CDR3: CASSEGQGPDTEAFF
DNA: TGTGCCAGCAGTGAAGGACAGGGCCCGGACACTGAAGCTTTCTTT

D: NA
V: TRBV10-1
J: TRBJ1-5
size: NA
CDR3: CASSEAPNQPQHF
DNA: TGCGCCAGCAGTGAAGCCCCCAATCAGCCCCAGCATTTT

D: NA
V: TRBV28
J: TRBJ1-2
size: NA
CDR3: CASSLIPDNYGYTF
DNA: TGTGCCAGCAGTTTAATTCCAGATAACTATGGCTACACCTTC

D: TRBD2
V: TRBV6-6
J: TRBJ2-2
size: NA
CDR3: CASSPTGLGGELFF
DNA: TGTGCCAGCAGTCCCACGGGACTAGGGGGGGAGCTGTTTTTT

D: TRBD2
V: TRBV6-5
J: TRBJ2-5
size: NA
CDR3: CASSYSTSGGETQYF
DNA: TGTGCCAGCAGTTACTCGACTAGCGGGGGTGAGACCCAGTACTTC

D: TRBD1
V: TRBV20-1
J: TRBJ2-7
size: NA
CDR3: CSAGTDYEQYF
DNA: TGCAGTGCGGGGACAGATTACGAGCAGTACTTC

D: NA
V: TRBV6-5
J: TRBJ2-2
size: NA
CDR3: CASSYAEAGELFF
DNA: TGTGCCAGCAGTTACGCGGAGGCCGGGGAGCTGTTTTTT

D: NA
V: TRBV4-1
J: TRBJ2-1
size: once
CDR3: CASSQGGGGRALDEQFF
DNA: TGCGCCAGCAGCCAAGGAGGGGGTGGGAGGGCCCTCGATGAGCAGTTCTTC

D: TRBD1
V: TRBV6-1
J: TRBJ1-5
size: NA
CDR3: CASSSRQGESQPQHF
DNA: TGTGCCAGCAGCAGCCGACAGGGGGAAAGTCAGCCCCAGCATTTT

D: NA
V: TRBV2
J: TRBJ2-5
size: once
CDR3: CASSRRVGRGETQYF
DNA: TGTGCCAGCAGCCGGCGTGTCGGGAGAGGAGAGACCCAGTACTTC

D: NA
V: TRBV5-8
J: TRBJ2-6
size: NA
CDR3: CASSLGVSSGANVLTF
DNA: TGTGCCAGCAGCTTGGGTGTGAGTTCTGGGGCCAACGTCCTGACTTTC

D: TRBD1
V: TRBV4-1
J: TRBJ1-5
size: few
CDR3: CASSSDRNQPQHF
DNA: TGCGCCAGCAGCTCGGACAGGAATCAGCCCCAGCATTTT

D: NA
V: TRBV2
J: TRBJ1-5
size: NA
CDR3: CASRYGSANQPQHF
DNA: TGTGCCAGCAGGTACGGGTCGGCCAATCAGCCCCAGCATTTT

D: TRBD1
V: TRBV30
J: TRBJ1-1
size: NA
CDR3: CAWSASGQVPMNTEAFF
DNA: TGTGCCTGGAGTGCTTCGGGACAGGTACCCATGAACACTGAAGCTTTCTTT

D: TRBD1
V: TRBV18
J: TRBJ2-1
size: NA
CDR3: CASSPRLQGAFNEQFF
DNA: TGTGCCAGCTCACCACGCCTACAGGGGGCGTTCAATGAGCAGTTCTTC

D: TRBD1
V: TRBV6-5
J: TRBJ2-7
size: NA
CDR3: CASSSGQGLREQYF
DNA: TGTGCCAGCAGCTCCGGACAGGGACTTAGGGAGCAGTACTTC

D: NA
V: TRBV5-1
J: TRBJ2-2
size: NA
CDR3: CASRNPGVEMDTGELFF
DNA: TGCGCCAGCAGAAATCCGGGGGTTGAGATGGACACCGGGGAGCTGTTTTTT

D: NA
V: TRBV28
J: TRBJ1-5
size: few
CDR3: CASRTGWSQPQHF
DNA: TGTGCCAGCAGAACAGGGTGGTCTCAGCCCCAGCATTTT

D: NA
V: TRBV5-1
J: TRBJ2-2
size: NA
CDR3: CASGPPLTGELFF
DNA: TGCGCCAGCGGCCCTCCTCTTACCGGGGAGCTGTTTTTT

D: NA
V: TRBV9
J: TRBJ1-3
size: NA
CDR3: CASIPRQYGNTIYF
DNA: TGTGCCAGCATACCTAGACAGTATGGAAACACCATATATTTT

D: NA
V: TRBV27
J: TRBJ2-7
size: NA
CDR3: CASSPGSEQYF
DNA: TGTGCCAGCAGCCCGGGTAGCGAGCAGTACTTC

D: NA
V: TRBV28
J: TRBJ1-4
size: NA
CDR3: CASSPDSLATNEKLFF
DNA: TGTGCCAGCAGTCCTGACAGCCTTGCAACTAATGAAAAACTGTTTTTT

D: NA
V: TRBV29-1
J: TRBJ1-1
size: NA
CDR3: CSVGDSWTEAFF
DNA: TGCAGCGTTGGAGACAGTTGGACTGAAGCTTTCTTT

D: TRBD1
V: TRBV4-2
J: TRBJ1-2
size: NA
CDR3: CASSPGDSFNYGYTF
DNA: TGTGCCAGCAGCCCTGGGGACAGTTTTAACTATGGCTACACCTTC

D: NA
V: TRBV6-1
J: TRBJ2-7
size: NA
CDR3: CAISQGPYEQYF
DNA: TGTGCCATATCTCAGGGCCCCTACGAGCAGTACTTC

D: TRBD1
V: TRBV4-1
J: TRBJ1-4
size: NA
CDR3: CASSQVGGGFGEKLFF
DNA: TGCGCCAGCAGCCAAGTTGGAGGGGGCTTCGGTGAAAAACTGTTTTTT

D: NA
V: TRBV9
J: TRBJ1-5
size: NA
CDR3: CASSPGGEPNQPQHF
DNA: TGTGCCAGCAGCCCAGGAGGGGAACCCAATCAGCCCCAGCATTTT